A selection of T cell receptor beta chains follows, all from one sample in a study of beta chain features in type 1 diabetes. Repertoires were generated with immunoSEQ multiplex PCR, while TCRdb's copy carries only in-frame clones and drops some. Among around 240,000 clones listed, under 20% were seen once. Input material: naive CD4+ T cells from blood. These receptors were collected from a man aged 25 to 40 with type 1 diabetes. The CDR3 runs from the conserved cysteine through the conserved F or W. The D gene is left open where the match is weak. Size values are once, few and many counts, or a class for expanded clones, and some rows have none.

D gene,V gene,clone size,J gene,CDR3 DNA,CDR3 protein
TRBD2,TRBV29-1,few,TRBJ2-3,TGCAGCGTTGATGGGACTACGAGCACAGATACGCAGTATTTT,CSVDGTTSTDTQYF
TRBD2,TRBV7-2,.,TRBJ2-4,TGTGCCAGCAGCTCCTTCGGACTAGCGCGGCTTTGGTACTTC,CASSSFGLARLWYF
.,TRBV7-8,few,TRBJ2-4,TGTGCCAGCAGCTTAATGGCGGAGGCCAAAAACATTCAGTACTTC,CASSLMAEAKNIQYF
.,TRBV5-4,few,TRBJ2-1,TGTGCCAGCAGCTTGGCCTACAATGAGCAGTTCTTC,CASSLAYNEQFF
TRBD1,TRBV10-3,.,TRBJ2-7,TGTGCCATCAGTGAAAGTAGACAGGGTGGAGAGCAGTACTTC,CAISESRQGGEQYF
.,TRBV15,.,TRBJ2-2,TGTGCCACCAGCAGCCGCCTGGAGGGAACCGGGGAGCTGTTTTTT,CATSSRLEGTGELFF
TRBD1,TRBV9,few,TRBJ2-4,TGTGCCAGCAGCTCGTTCGGGACAGCTCAAGCCAAAAACATTCAGTACTTC,CASSSFGTAQAKNIQYF
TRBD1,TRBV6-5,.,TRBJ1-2,TGTGCCAGCAGTGTTTATACAGGGGGTGGCTACACCTTC,CASSVYTGGGYTF
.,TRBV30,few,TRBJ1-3,TGTGCCTGGAGTGGGAAGGGAAGGTCTGGAAACACCATATATTTT,CAWSGKGRSGNTIYF
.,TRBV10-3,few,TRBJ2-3,TGTGCCATCAGTGATAGAGATACGCAGTATTTT,CAISDRDTQYF
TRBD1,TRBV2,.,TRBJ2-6,TGTGCCAGCAGTTGGGACAGGGGGCTGGCCTCTGGGGCCAACGTCCTGACTTTC,CASSWDRGLASGANVLTF
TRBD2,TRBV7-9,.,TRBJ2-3,TGTGCCAGCAGCTTTTGGGCGGGAGCGGGCACAGATACGCAGTATTTT,CASSFWAGAGTDTQYF
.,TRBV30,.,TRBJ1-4,TGTGCCTGGAGTCTCGGCTTGGACGGTGAAAAACTGTTTTTT,CAWSLGLDGEKLFF
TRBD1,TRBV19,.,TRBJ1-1,TGTGCCAGTAGTATAGCTGGGACAGAGCGCGCTGAAGCTTTCTTT,CASSIAGTERAEAFF
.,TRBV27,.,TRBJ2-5,TGTGCCAGCAGTCATCAAGAGACCCAGTACTTC,CASSHQETQYF
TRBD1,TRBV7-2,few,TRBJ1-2,TGTGCCAGCAGCTTGGGACAGACCTATGGCTACACCTTC,CASSLGQTYGYTF
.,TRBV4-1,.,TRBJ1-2,TGCGCCAGCAGCCAACCCACCCAAAACTATGGCTACACCTTC,CASSQPTQNYGYTF
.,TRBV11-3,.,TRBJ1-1,TGTGCCAGCAGATCTGGACCTAACACTGAAGCTTTCTTT,CASRSGPNTEAFF
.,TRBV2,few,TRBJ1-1,TGTGCCAGCAGTGTACAGGGCCTGAACACTGAAGCTTTCTTT,CASSVQGLNTEAFF
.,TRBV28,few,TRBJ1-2,TGTGCCAGCAGTTTTCAGGGCTATGGCTACACCTTC,CASSFQGYGYTF
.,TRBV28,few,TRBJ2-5,TGTGCCAGCAGTTTAGCAGAGACCCAGTACTTC,CASSLAETQYF
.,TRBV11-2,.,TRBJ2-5,TGTGCCAGCAGCTTAGTCACCGGAGCTGCTCAAGAGACCCAGTACTTC,CASSLVTGAAQETQYF
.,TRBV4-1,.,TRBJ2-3,TGCGCCAGCAGCCAACCGGGCGGAGGGTCAGATACGCAGTATTTT,CASSQPGGGSDTQYF
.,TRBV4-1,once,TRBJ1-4,TGCGCCAGCAGCCAATTGGTCCGGGGAAGTACTAATGAAAAACTGTTTTTT,CASSQLVRGSTNEKLFF
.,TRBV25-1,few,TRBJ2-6,TGTGCCAGCAGTGTTAACTCTGGGGCCAACGTCCTGACTTTC,CASSVNSGANVLTF
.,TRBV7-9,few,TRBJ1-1,TGTGCCAGCCGCCTTGAGGGGAGGAGTACTGAAGCTTTCTTT,CASRLEGRSTEAFF
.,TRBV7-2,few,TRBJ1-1,TGTGCCAGCAGCTTATGGGGGAACACTGAAGCTTTCTTT,CASSLWGNTEAFF
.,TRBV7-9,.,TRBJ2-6,TGTGCCAGGCAAACGGGAGGGGCCAACGTCCTGACTTTC,CARQTGGANVLTF
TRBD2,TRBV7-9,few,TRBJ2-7,TGTGCCAGCAGCGCTGGGACTAGCGTCATGGACGAGCAGTACTTC,CASSAGTSVMDEQYF
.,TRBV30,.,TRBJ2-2,TGTGCCTGTCATCTAGGGAGGAGCACCGGGGAGCTGTTTTTT,CACHLGRSTGELFF
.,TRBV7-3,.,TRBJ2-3,TGTGCCAGCAGCTTCAGCACAGATACGCAGTATTTT,CASSFSTDTQYF
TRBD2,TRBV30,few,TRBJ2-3,TGTGCCTGGAGTACCGGGACTAGCCTAGGGGATACGCAGTATTTT,CAWSTGTSLGDTQYF
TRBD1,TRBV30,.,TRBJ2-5,TGTGCCTGGAGTGCCCTTGGACAGGGGAGGGAGACCCAGTACTTC,CAWSALGQGRETQYF
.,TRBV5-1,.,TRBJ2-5,TGCGCCAGCAGCCGTACGGGGGCACAAGAGACCCAGTACTTC,CASSRTGAQETQYF
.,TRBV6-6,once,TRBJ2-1,TGTGCCAGCAGTTTAGACAGAGAGCAGTTCTTC,CASSLDREQFF
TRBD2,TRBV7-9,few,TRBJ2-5,TGTGCCAGCAGCTTAGCTGATGTGGCTAGCGGGAGTACTGACAAGCAGTACTTC,CASSLADVASGSTDKQYF
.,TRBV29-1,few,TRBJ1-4,TGCAGCGTTGGCGGTCATAATGAAAAACTGTTTTTT,CSVGGHNEKLFF
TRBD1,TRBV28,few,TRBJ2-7,TGTGCCATACACGGGACAGATTACGAGCAGTACTTC,CAIHGTDYEQYF
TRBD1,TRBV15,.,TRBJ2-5,TGTGCCACCAGCAGAAGGACAGGGCCGGAGACCCAGTACTTC,CATSRRTGPETQYF
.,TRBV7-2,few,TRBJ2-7,TGTGCCAGCAGCTTAGTCCGACAGGCCATTCCCTACGAGCAGTACTTC,CASSLVRQAIPYEQYF
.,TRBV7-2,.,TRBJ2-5,TGTGCCAGCAGCGGCCCGGCAGAGACCCAGTACTTC,CASSGPAETQYF
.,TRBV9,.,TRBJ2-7,TGTGCCAGCAGCGGGCCACAGGGAAACGAGCAGTACTTC,CASSGPQGNEQYF